The next 20 T cell receptor beta chains were all read from a single sample in a study of T cells in women clearing cervical HPV infection. TCRdb's table, derived via immunoSEQ multiplex PCR, lists solely in-frame clones and lacks some. This sample's table has some 16,000 clones. Material: blood buffy coat. The origin of the receptors is a woman between 18 and 75 years old with a cervical HPV16 infection that either progressed to CIN3+ or cleared (not recorded which).

CDR3 sequence: CASSFANTGTHIIGYTF. CDR3 DNA (partial): TGTGCCAGCAGTTTCGCAAACACCGGGACACATATTATTGGC. The chain carries TRBV6-2 or TRBV6-3 and TRBJ1-2, with a possible D match to TRBD1 (6 bases). Sequencing ends 3 residues short of the CDR3 end; the germline J gene provides the rest. Trimming removed 4 bases at V and 7 bases at J, with 25 bases between. The V gene's germline CDR1 is MNHEY and CDR2 SVGEGT. The CDR3 sequence is 17 residues long.

A note on this clone: The sequenced fragment ends 3 residues before the CDR3 boundary, so the rest is inferred from the germline J gene. The chain uses TRBV15 and TRBJ1-4; the D gene is possibly TRBD1 (6 bases). The germline V gene has CDR1 LNHNV and CDR2 YYDKDF (reference sequence). Trimming pared 1 base from V and 7 bases from J, leaving 13 bases between. The CDR3 loop spans 15 amino acids. CDR3 bases read: TGTGCCACCAGCAGAGTCACAGGGCTGCCTGAAAAA. Translating it yields CATSRVTGLPEK. The complete CDR3 protein is CATSRVTGLPEKLFF.

About this clone: Read data end 3 residues before the CDR3 end; the end is taken from the germline J gene. This sequence joins TRBV29-1 and TRBJ2-7; 11 bases agree with TRBD1. V lost 6 bases to trimming and J lost 6 bases; unmatched junction nucleotides: 7. This CDR3 contains 13 residues. Germline V gene sequence: CDR1 SQVTM, CDR2 ANQGSEA. The DNA read from the CDR3 is TGCAGCGTCCGGGACAGGGGGTTGGGCGAG. Translated: CSVRDRGLGE. The whole CDR3 sequence reads CSVRDRGLGEQYF.

As to this clone: Other DNA sequences in the sample encode the same CDR3. The CDR3 spells CASDRGYGYTF. CDR3 DNA, as far as it was read: TGTGCCAGTGACAGGGGCTATGGC. This chain uses TRBV2 with TRBJ1-2; 8 positions agree with TRBD1. The read stops 3 residues short of the end of the CDR3; the missing end is completed from the germline J gene. The CDR3 consists of 11 residues. The germline CDR1 and CDR2 sequences are SNHLY and FYNNEI. J gave up 4 bases and V 9 bases, and 1 base lay outside the gene matches.

Points on this clone: The read ends 3 residues early relative to the CDR3; the germline J gene fills the gap. The chain employs TRBV28 and TRBJ1-2; TRBD1 matches 7 bases. The CDR3 has 14 residues. Germline CDR1 MDHEN, CDR2 SYDVKM. With 6 bases clipped from V and 7 bases from J, the junction kept 11 bases outside the gene matches. Incomplete CDR3 DNA: TGTGCCAGCAGCCCTCTGGAGGGGGCCGCTGGC. Encoded protein: CASSPLEGAAG. The whole CDR3 reads CASSPLEGAAGYTF.

Concerning this clone: The CDR3 end is not reached by the read, which stops 3 residues before it; the germline J gene fills it in. This chain uses TRBV10-3 with TRBJ2-3, with TRBD1 matching over 9 bases. The germline CDR1 and CDR2 sequences are ENHRY and SYGVKD. The CDR3 totals 16 residues. Trimming took 3 bases from V and 2 from J; bases not matched to a gene: 6. The CDR3 spells CAISDSRTGATDTQYF. The sequenced CDR3 bases are TGTGCCATCAGTGATTCCCGGACAGGGGCCACAGATACG.

Here the CDR3 reads CASSRGTDSGNTIYF. The covered CDR3 bases are TGCGCCAGCAGCCGCGGGACAGACTCTGGAAACACC. The J gene is TRBJ1-3, the V gene TRBV5-1, with 7 nucleotides matching TRBD1. The read finishes 3 residues shy of the CDR3 end, and the germline J gene is used to complete it. The trim removed 4 bases at V and 0 bases at J, leaving 4 bases unmatched. Looked up from germline, CDR1 is SGHRS and CDR2 is YFSETQ. This CDR3 region has 15 residues.

Comments on this clone: The missing CDR3 end, 3 residues past where the read stops, is filled in from the germline J gene. The V call is TRBV18, the J call TRBJ2-2; 8 nucleotides match TRBD1. Germline lookup yields CDR1 KGHSH and CDR2 LQKENI. This CDR3 has 15 residues. Trimming at V came to 3 bases and at J to 5 bases, leaving 5 bases not matched to a gene. The sequenced CDR3 bases are TGTGCCAGCTCACCCAGGGGGCTAAGGACCGGGGAG. Translating gives CASSPRGLRTGE. The full CDR3 is CASSPRGLRTGELFF.

As regards this clone: The read halts 3 residues ahead of the CDR3 end, with the missing end drawn from the germline J gene. The J gene is TRBJ1-5, the V gene TRBV7-2; TRBD1 agrees at 8 bases. CDR1 SGHTA and CDR2 FQGNSA come from the germline V gene. Trimming removed 5 bases from V and 6 bases from J; junction bases left unmatched: 3. This CDR3 spans 13 amino acids. CDR3 bases read: TGTGCCAGCAGCCCGGACAGGGTTCAGCCC. This sequence encodes CASSPDRVQP. The entire CDR3 protein reads CASSPDRVQPQHF.

As concerns this clone: The sequence runs out 3 residues before the end of the CDR3; the remainder is reconstructed from the germline J gene. The rearrangement joins TRBV5-1 to TRBJ2-3; 8 bases map to TRBD1. The CDR3 runs to 17 residues. The V and J ends lost 4 bases and 1 base, in that order; junction bases with no gene match: 11. Germline lookup yields CDR1 SGHRS and CDR2 YFSETQ. The DNA read from the CDR3 is TGCGCCAGCAGCAACGAACCGGAACAGGGGGGCACAGATACG. Translation gives CASSNEPEQGGTDT. The whole CDR3 protein reads CASSNEPEQGGTDTQYF.

Concerning this clone itself: Sequencing ends 3 residues short of the CDR3 end; the germline J gene provides the rest. The J gene is TRBJ2-5, the V gene TRBV6-2 or TRBV6-3, with 11 bases fitting TRBD2. The trim removed 7 bases at V and 4 bases at J, leaving 11 bases unmatched. Germline loops: CDR1 MNHEY, CDR2 SVGEGT. This CDR3 is 16 amino acids long. CDR3 bases read: TGTGCCAGCAATCCTACTAGCGGGGGCCGTGTAGAGACC. Translated, it gives CASNPTSGGRVET. The full CDR3 is CASNPTSGGRVETQYF.

About this clone itself: The read ends 3 residues before the CDR3 terminus; that terminus is restored from the germline J gene. V is TRBV5-1 and J is TRBJ2-7; 9 positions agree with TRBD1. With V trimmed by 1 base and J by 3 bases, 8 bases remained unmatched. Germline V CDR1 and CDR2: SGHRS, YFSETQ. This CDR3 spans 16 amino acids. The CDR3 reads CASSLNAGTGYYEQYF. The CDR3 DNA, read in part, is TGCGCCAGCAGCTTGAACGCCGGGACAGGGTACTACGAG.

With respect to this clone: The read terminates 3 residues ahead of where the CDR3 ends, so the germline J gene completes it. V usage is TRBV20-1 and J usage is TRBJ1-1; D unclear. Germline lookup yields CDR1 DFQATT and CDR2 SNEGSKA (reference sequence). Trimming cost V 5 bases and J 3 bases, with 10 bases left between them. The CDR3 is 12 residues long. The sequenced part of the CDR3 DNA is TGCAGTGCTTACTCAGGAGACACTGAA. Amino acid sequence: CSAYSGDTE. The full CDR3 sequence reads CSAYSGDTEAFF.

Concerning this clone itself: The CDR3 end falls 3 residues outside the read, so it is completed with the germline J gene. The chain has TRBV11-2 and TRBJ1-2; D is possibly TRBD1 (5 bases). Trimming stripped 5 bases from V and 0 bases from J, with 7 bases between. Germline loops: CDR1 SGHAT, CDR2 FQNNGV. This CDR3 has 13 residues. This CDR3 reads CASSQGPNYGYTF. CDR3 bases read: TGTGCCAGCAGCCAGGGTCCTAACTATGGC.

As concerns this clone: The CDR3 is cut off 3 residues early in the read; its end comes from the germline J gene. The rearrangement links TRBV5-4 to TRBJ1-5; 9 bases map to TRBD1. The V gene end was trimmed by 3 bases and the J gene end by 5 bases; junction bases not matched to a gene: 0. CDR3 length equals 13 residues. Germline CDR1 reads SGHNT; CDR2 reads YYREEE (reference sequence). CDR3 DNA (partial): TGTGCCAGCAGCTGGGACAGGGATCAGCCC. The encoded protein is CASSWDRDQP. The whole CDR3 sequence is CASSWDRDQPQHF. The full variable domain, completed using reference TRBV5-4 and TRBJ1-5, is ETGVTQSPTHLIKTRGQQVTLRCSSQSGHNTVSWYQQALGQGPQFIFQYYREEENGRGNFPPRFSGLQFPNYSSELNVNALELDDSALYLCASSWDRDQPQHFGDGTRLSIL.

Note on this clone: The sequence runs out 3 residues before the end of the CDR3; the remainder is reconstructed from the germline J gene. This chain uses TRBV10-3 with TRBJ1-6; D possibly corresponds to TRBD1 (6 bases). Germline V gene sequence: CDR1 ENHRY, CDR2 SYGVKD. The CDR3 totals 17 residues. Trimming shortened V by 0 bases and J by 0 bases, and 9 bases separated the two germline ends. CDR3: CAISESGASSYNSPLHF. CDR3 DNA, as far as it was read: TGTGCCATCAGTGAGTCGGGGGCGAGCTCCTATAATTCACCC.

To note about this clone: The CDR3 extends 3 residues past the end of the read, so its final part is completed from the germline J gene. V gene TRBV20-1 combines with J gene TRBJ2-1; D uncertain. The ends were cut back, 0 bases at V and 0 bases at J, with 12 bases in the middle. Germline CDR1 DFQATT, CDR2 SNEGSKA (reference sequence). The CDR3 covers 16 residues. The chain's CDR3 is CSARDRSRGSYNEQFF. Partial CDR3 DNA: TGCAGTGCTAGAGATCGCTCTCGCGGCTCCTACAATGAG.

In regard to this clone: The junction departs from the called germline gene at one end, perhaps through a read error. The CDR3 end falls 3 residues outside the read, so it is completed with the germline J gene. The V gene is TRBV20-1, the J gene TRBJ2-2; the match to TRBD1 covers 7 bases. In germline, CDR1 is DFQATT, CDR2 SNEGSKA (reference sequence). The CDR3 spans 14 residues. The CDR3 region is CSPRQGVSTGELFF. The sequenced part of the CDR3 DNA is TGCAGTCCTAGACAGGGAGTGAGCACCGGGGAG.

Of note for this clone: The DNA ends 3 residues before the CDR3 does, and the rest of the CDR3 is filled in from the germline J gene. This chain links TRBV27 with TRBJ2-1; 7 positions agree with TRBD1. CDR1 and CDR2 (germline): MNHEY, SMNVEV (reference sequence). V dropped 4 bases and J dropped 8; count of bases not matched to a gene: 11. The CDR3 spans 15 residues. The CDR3 bases that were read are TGTGCCAGCAGTTCCCTGACAGGGCTTAGGGATGAG. Encoded protein: CASSSLTGLRDE. In full, the CDR3 is CASSSLTGLRDEQFF.

Concerning this clone: From the germline J gene comes the end of the CDR3, since the read stops 3 residues before it. V and J are TRBV7-9 and TRBJ1-1, with a tentative D call TRBD1 (5 bases). This CDR3 has 14 residues. Germline V gene data show CDR1 as SEHNR and CDR2 as FQNEAQ (reference sequence). CDR3 bases read: TGTGCCAGCTACTCTCAAACCGGGGGAGATACG. It specifies CASYSQTGGDT. The entire CDR3 sequence reads CASYSQTGGDTAFF. Drawing the rest from reference TRBV7-9 and TRBJ1-1, the complete variable domain is DTGVSQNPRHKITKRGQNVTFRCDPISEHNRLYWYRQTLGQGPEFLTYFQNEAQLEKSRLLSDRFSAERPKGSFSTLEIQRTEQGDSAMYLCASYSQTGGDTAFFGQGTRLTVV.